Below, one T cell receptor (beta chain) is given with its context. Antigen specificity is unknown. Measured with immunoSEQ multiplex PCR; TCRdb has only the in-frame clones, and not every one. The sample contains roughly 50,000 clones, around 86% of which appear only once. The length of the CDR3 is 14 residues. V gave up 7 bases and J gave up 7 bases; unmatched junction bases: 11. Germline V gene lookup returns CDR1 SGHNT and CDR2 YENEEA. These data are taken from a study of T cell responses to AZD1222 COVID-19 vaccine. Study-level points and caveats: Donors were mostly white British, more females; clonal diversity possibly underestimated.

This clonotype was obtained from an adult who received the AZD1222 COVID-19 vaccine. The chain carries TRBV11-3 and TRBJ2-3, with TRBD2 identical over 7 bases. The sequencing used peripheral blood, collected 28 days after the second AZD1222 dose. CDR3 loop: CASTAREKLYTQYF. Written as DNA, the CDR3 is TGTGCCAGCACGGCGCGGGAGAAACTTTATACGCAGTATTTT.